What follows describes a single T cell receptor (beta chain). In its sample, this clonotype was seen many times. Its antigen is unknown. The junction shows a germline mismatch at one end, possibly a read error. For repertoire sequencing, the TCR beta CDR3 regions were amplified from RNA transcripts. The first round was an RT-PCR using HTBI primers with the Qiagen OneStep RT-PCR kit, and this first round was followed by a second-round multiplex PCR, then size selection and purification. The libraries underwent paired-end sequencing with 100 bp reads on an Illumina HiSeq2000. The original pipeline was this. SOAPnuke was used for read processing, and reads with adapters, uncalled bases, a mean Phred below 15, or no exact constant-primer or identifier match were discarded. High-quality paired reads were merged with COPE v1.2.5. Unique nucleotide sequences were defined as clonotypes and aligned to IMGT TRB V, D and J references using MiTCR v1.1. The analysis was limited to V-J combinations with a frequency above 0.0001, which together covered more than 99% of repertoires. For each V-J combination, a TCR clonal expansion and chaos score was defined as the ratio of F50 clonal expansion to chaos observed in the TCRdist matrix. Welch's t-statistics and random forest were used to reduce features to about 13 V-J combinations, which were fed into a naive Bayes classifier. Thyroid-blood repertoire similarity was quantified with the Morisita-Horn index. In TCRdb, the public reads were trimmed at Q25 with fastp and aligned with MiXCR, with productive beta chains retained. CDR3 protein sequences are deduplicated, and each keeps its most common genes and DNA. V and J calls and clone size were set by TCRdb, not the authors. Recorded for this sample are about 1.2 million distinct CDR3 sequences; 36% of them occurred a single time. The leading ten clones occupy 11% of the sample.

The data were taken from a study of Graves' ophthalmopathy and Graves' hyperthyroidism (dated by TCRdb to 2017 to 2018). Context from the whole study: Hyperthyroidism was considered stable if no progression to ophthalmopathy occurred within 18 months of follow-up. The study used TCR beta repertoire signatures to distinguish Graves' ophthalmopathy from Graves' hyperthyroidism and to predict progression to ophthalmopathy. After sampling, hyperthyroidism patients received methimazole starting at 30 mg daily, and ophthalmopathy patients received high-dose intravenous methylprednisolone. In a handful of hyperthyroidism patients, the T-cell repertoire of thyroid tissue was compared with the T-cell repertoire of blood. In total, approximately 140 blood samples were TCR-sequenced: approximately 40 ophthalmopathy, over 70 hyperthyroidism and 17 hyperthyroidism-to-ophthalmopathy patients. To explore V-J signatures that distinguish ophthalmopathy from hyperthyroidism, a discovery set of roughly 98 patients was enrolled, made up of 43 with ophthalmopathy and 55 to 65 with stable hyperthyroidism. An independent validation cohort comprised some 19 hyperthyroidism patients and roughly 15 patients who later progressed from hyperthyroidism to ophthalmopathy.

Hyperthyroidism patients were newly diagnosed, with disease duration under 2 months, and aged 18 to 65 years. Patients with other autoimmune diseases, uncontrolled infections, pregnancy or lactation were excluded. Diagnosis was based on clinical symptoms, serum thyroxine, TRAb, thyroid ultrasound and orbital computed tomography. Total RNA was extracted using Trizol reagent, and RNA quality was checked on an Agilent 2100 Bioanalyzer. As encoded in the germline V gene, CDR1 is WSHSY while CDR2 is SAAADI. The CDR3 spans 16 residues, from the cysteine through the phenylalanine. Only the CDR3 part of the read is kept: 48 bases, read in frame from the first base. The paper's findings and limits, for the study overall: Most expanded thyroid clonotypes with a frequency above 0.001 also appeared in blood, which suggests that blood repertoires may reflect the immune response in the thyroid. In validation, the model predicted ophthalmopathy progression with nearly 71% sensitivity and approximately 78% specificity; 12 predicted patients were CT-confirmed with GO in a median of around 6 months. No statistical method was used to predetermine the sample size, and group allocation was not hidden from the investigators. In cross-validation, the 13-signature model distinguished ophthalmopathy from stable hyperthyroidism with approximately 90% sensitivity and around 84% specificity, while in the test set the corresponding values were around 79% and 71%.

The sequencing sample was made of peripheral blood or thyroid tissue (not recorded which). The chain was built from TRBV10-2 and TRBJ1-2; TRBD1 fits 11 bases in the junction. This TCR was sampled from an adult man with Graves' hyperthyroidism. The nucleotides are TGTGCCAGCGGTCCGGACAGGGGGCGCATAAGCTATGGCTACACCTTC. Its protein reads: CASGPDRGRISYGYTF.